A selection of T cell receptor beta chains follows, all from one sample in a study of cytomegalovirus exposure and HLA in healthy donors. Method: immunoSEQ multiplex PCR; TCRdb's copy keeps in-frame clones and lacks some. The table includes approximately 73,000 clones, roughly 70% detected once. The specimen sequenced was PBMCs. These receptors all come from a man between 65 and 85 years old in good health and CMV-seronegative. The CDR3 runs from the conserved cysteine through the conserved F or W. A D gene is named only where the DNA matches it firmly. Part of the rows lack a size; the others show once, few, many or a class for expanded clones.

cdr3_nt: TGTGCCAGCAGTTACACCAGTGATAGCAATCAGCCCCAGCATTTT
cdr3_aa: CASSYTSDSNQPQHF
j_call: TRBJ1-5
v_call: TRBV6-5
d_call: NA
clone_size: NA

cdr3_nt: TGTGCCATCAGTGAGGGGACAGTCGTTAATCAGCCCCAGCATTTT
cdr3_aa: CAISEGTVVNQPQHF
j_call: TRBJ1-5
v_call: TRBV10-3
d_call: TRBD1
clone_size: NA

cdr3_nt: TGTGCCAGCAGCTTAGGGGTGGGGGACACTTACAATGAGCAGTTCTTC
cdr3_aa: CASSLGVGDTYNEQFF
j_call: TRBJ2-1
v_call: TRBV5-4
d_call: NA
clone_size: NA

cdr3_nt: TGTGCCTGGAGTTCAGGGAATGAGCAGTTCTTC
cdr3_aa: CAWSSGNEQFF
j_call: TRBJ2-1
v_call: TRBV30
d_call: NA
clone_size: once

cdr3_nt: TGCGCCAGCAGCTTGGATGCGGGAGTGGACATTCAGTACTTC
cdr3_aa: CASSLDAGVDIQYF
j_call: TRBJ2-4
v_call: TRBV5-1
d_call: TRBD2
clone_size: few

cdr3_nt: TGTGCCAGCAGCCCAGTCGGGGGTTACTCTGGCGAGCAGTACTTC
cdr3_aa: CASSPVGGYSGEQYF
j_call: TRBJ2-7
v_call: TRBV11-2
d_call: NA
clone_size: NA

cdr3_nt: TGCGCCAGCAGGGCCGGGTTAGCGGGAGGTATAGATACGCAGTATTTT
cdr3_aa: CASRAGLAGGIDTQYF
j_call: TRBJ2-3
v_call: TRBV5-1
d_call: TRBD2
clone_size: NA

cdr3_nt: TGTGCCAGCAGTTTGGAGGGTGGGTATGGCTACACCTTC
cdr3_aa: CASSLEGGYGYTF
j_call: TRBJ1-2
v_call: TRBV6-5
d_call: NA
clone_size: NA

cdr3_nt: TGTGCCTGGAGTCGACAGGGTCAAGCTTTCTTT
cdr3_aa: CAWSRQGQAFF
j_call: TRBJ1-1
v_call: TRBV30
d_call: TRBD1
clone_size: few

cdr3_nt: TGCGCCAGCAGCCCTAGACAGGGGGCGGCCAATGAGCAGTTCTTC
cdr3_aa: CASSPRQGAANEQFF
j_call: TRBJ2-1
v_call: TRBV5-1
d_call: TRBD1
clone_size: NA

cdr3_nt: TGTGCCTGGAGTGGTGCCAGGACTTTTAACAATGAGCAGTTCTTC
cdr3_aa: CAWSGARTFNNEQFF
j_call: TRBJ2-1
v_call: TRBV30
d_call: NA
clone_size: NA

cdr3_nt: TGTGCCAGCCGGGACAGGGGGAACACCGGGGAGCTGTTTTTT
cdr3_aa: CASRDRGNTGELFF
j_call: TRBJ2-2
v_call: TRBV2
d_call: TRBD1
clone_size: NA

cdr3_nt: TGCGCCAGCAGTTCGGCTAGCGGTTACAATGAGCAGTTCTTC
cdr3_aa: CASSSASGYNEQFF
j_call: TRBJ2-1
v_call: TRBV10-1
d_call: TRBD2
clone_size: once

cdr3_nt: TGTGCCAGCAGCTTGGTCTGGGCACAGACCCAGTACTTC
cdr3_aa: CASSLVWAQTQYF
j_call: TRBJ2-5
v_call: TRBV5-5
d_call: NA
clone_size: once

cdr3_nt: TGTGCCAGCAGCATTCAGGGGAACACTGAAGCTTTCTTT
cdr3_aa: CASSIQGNTEAFF
j_call: TRBJ1-1
v_call: TRBV11-2
d_call: NA
clone_size: NA

cdr3_nt: TGTGCCAGCAGCCCACGGACAGGTATGAACACTGAAGCTTTCTTT
cdr3_aa: CASSPRTGMNTEAFF
j_call: TRBJ1-1
v_call: TRBV7-2
d_call: TRBD1
clone_size: NA

cdr3_nt: TGTGCCAGCAGTGAAGCGCTACGACTGGGAGAGGCTTTCTTT
cdr3_aa: CASSEALRLGEAFF
j_call: TRBJ1-1
v_call: TRBV2
d_call: NA
clone_size: NA

cdr3_nt: TGTGCCAGTAGTATGGGACCCGGGACAGGGCATCACGAGCAGTACTTC
cdr3_aa: CASSMGPGTGHHEQYF
j_call: TRBJ2-7
v_call: TRBV19
d_call: TRBD1
clone_size: NA

cdr3_nt: TGCAGTGCCCTGGGCCCGCCTGAGCAGTTCTTC
cdr3_aa: CSALGPPEQFF
j_call: TRBJ2-1
v_call: TRBV20-1
d_call: NA
clone_size: NA

cdr3_nt: TGTGCCAGCAGACCCACCTTTCGGGGGGGCAATGAGCAGTTCTTC
cdr3_aa: CASRPTFRGGNEQFF
j_call: TRBJ2-1
v_call: TRBV5-6
d_call: TRBD2
clone_size: once

cdr3_nt: TGTGCCAGCAGCCCACTTGGTACGCTAGCGGGGGCCTACGAGCAGTACTTC
cdr3_aa: CASSPLGTLAGAYEQYF
j_call: TRBJ2-7
v_call: TRBV9
d_call: TRBD2
clone_size: NA

cdr3_nt: TGTGCCTGGAGTGCCCTACAGAGCTCTGGAAACACCATATATTTT
cdr3_aa: CAWSALQSSGNTIYF
j_call: TRBJ1-3
v_call: TRBV30
d_call: NA
clone_size: NA

cdr3_nt: TGTGCCAGCAGCGCGTACCTTGGGGACACGACTAACGAGCAGTACTTC
cdr3_aa: CASSAYLGDTTNEQYF
j_call: TRBJ2-7
v_call: TRBV9
d_call: NA
clone_size: NA

cdr3_nt: TGTGCCAGTTTCCGGACAGGGAGTACCTACGAGCAGTACTTC
cdr3_aa: CASFRTGSTYEQYF
j_call: TRBJ2-7
v_call: TRBV6-1
d_call: TRBD1
clone_size: once